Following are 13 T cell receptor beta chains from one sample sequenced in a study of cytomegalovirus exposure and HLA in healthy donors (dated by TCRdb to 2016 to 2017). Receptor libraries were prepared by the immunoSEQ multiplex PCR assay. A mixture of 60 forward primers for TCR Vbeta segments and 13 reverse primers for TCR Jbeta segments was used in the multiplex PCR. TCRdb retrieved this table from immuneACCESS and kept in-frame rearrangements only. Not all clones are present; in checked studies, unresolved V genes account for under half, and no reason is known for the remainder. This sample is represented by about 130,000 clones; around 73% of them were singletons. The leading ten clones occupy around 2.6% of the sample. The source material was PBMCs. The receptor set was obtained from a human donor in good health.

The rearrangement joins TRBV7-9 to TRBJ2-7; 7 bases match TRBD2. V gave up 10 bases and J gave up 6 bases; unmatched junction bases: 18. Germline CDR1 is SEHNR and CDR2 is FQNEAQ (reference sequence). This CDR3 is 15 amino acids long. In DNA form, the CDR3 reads TGTGCCACCACGTATAAGGCGGGAGATCTCTCCGAGCAGTACTTC. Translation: CATTYKAGDLSEQYF.

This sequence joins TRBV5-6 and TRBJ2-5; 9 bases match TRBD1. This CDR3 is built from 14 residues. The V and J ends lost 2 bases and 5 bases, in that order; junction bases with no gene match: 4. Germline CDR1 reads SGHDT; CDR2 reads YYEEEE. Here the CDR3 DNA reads TGTGCCAGCAGCTTCGGACAGGGGTGGGAGACCCAGTACTTC. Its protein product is CASSFGQGWETQYF.

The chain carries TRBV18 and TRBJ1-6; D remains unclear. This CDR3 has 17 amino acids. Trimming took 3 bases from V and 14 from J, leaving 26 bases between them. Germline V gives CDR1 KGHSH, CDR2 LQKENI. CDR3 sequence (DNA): TGTGCCAGCTCACCCCAGCGTCTGGTCTCATCCGGAGCGGCCCTCCACTTT. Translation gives CASSPQRLVSSGAALHF.

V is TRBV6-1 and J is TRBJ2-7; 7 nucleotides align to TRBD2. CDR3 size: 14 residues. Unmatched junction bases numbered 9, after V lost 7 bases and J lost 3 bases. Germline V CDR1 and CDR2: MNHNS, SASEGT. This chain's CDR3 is CASTLTSWSYEQYF. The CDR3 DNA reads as TGTGCCAGCACTCTGACTAGCTGGAGCTACGAGCAGTACTTC.

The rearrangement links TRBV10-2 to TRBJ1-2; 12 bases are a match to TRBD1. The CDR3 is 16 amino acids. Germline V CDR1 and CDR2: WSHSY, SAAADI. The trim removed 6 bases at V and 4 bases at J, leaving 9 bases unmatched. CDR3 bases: TGCGCCAGCAGGCCCGGGACAGGGGGCGCCGGCTATGGCTACACCTTC. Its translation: CASRPGTGGAGYGYTF.

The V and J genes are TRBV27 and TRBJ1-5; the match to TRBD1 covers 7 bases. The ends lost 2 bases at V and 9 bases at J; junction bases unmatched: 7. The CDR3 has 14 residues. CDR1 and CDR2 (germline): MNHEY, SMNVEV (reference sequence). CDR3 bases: TGTGCCAGCAGTTTAAGTACAGGGGTTCGGCCCCAGCATTTT. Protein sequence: CASSLSTGVRPQHF.

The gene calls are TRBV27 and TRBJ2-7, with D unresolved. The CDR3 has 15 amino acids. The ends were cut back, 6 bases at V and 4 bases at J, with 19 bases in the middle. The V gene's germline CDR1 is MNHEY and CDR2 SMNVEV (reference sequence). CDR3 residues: CASSTALAARYEQYF. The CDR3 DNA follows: TGTGCCAGCAGCACTGCTTTGGCTGCCAGGTACGAGCAGTACTTC.

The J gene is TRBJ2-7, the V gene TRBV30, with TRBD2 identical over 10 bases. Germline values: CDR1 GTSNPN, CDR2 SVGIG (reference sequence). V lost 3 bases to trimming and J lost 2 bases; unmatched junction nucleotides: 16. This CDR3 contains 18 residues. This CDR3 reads CAWRSGGLAGVPTYEQYF. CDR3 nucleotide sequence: TGTGCCTGGAGGTCCGGCGGGCTAGCGGGAGTCCCCACCTACGAGCAGTACTTC.

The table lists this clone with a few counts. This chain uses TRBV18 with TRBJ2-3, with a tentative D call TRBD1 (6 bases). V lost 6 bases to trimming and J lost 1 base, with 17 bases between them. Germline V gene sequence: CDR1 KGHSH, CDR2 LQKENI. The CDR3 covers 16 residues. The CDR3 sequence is CASSQDRLGGTDTQYF. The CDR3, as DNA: TGTGCCAGCTCCCAAGACAGGTTGGGGGGCACAGATACGCAGTATTTT.

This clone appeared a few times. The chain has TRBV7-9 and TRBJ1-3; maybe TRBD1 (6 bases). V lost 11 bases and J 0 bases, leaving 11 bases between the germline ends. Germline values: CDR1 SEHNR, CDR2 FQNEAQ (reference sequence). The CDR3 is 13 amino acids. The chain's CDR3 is CAQGSPSGNTIYF. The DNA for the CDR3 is TGTGCCCAGGGGTCCCCCTCTGGAAACACCATATATTTT.

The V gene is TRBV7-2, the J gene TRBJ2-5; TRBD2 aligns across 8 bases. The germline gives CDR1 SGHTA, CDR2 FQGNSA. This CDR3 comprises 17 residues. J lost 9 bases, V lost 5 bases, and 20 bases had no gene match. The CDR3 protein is CASSREGFRSGLSAQYF. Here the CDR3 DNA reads TGTGCCAGCAGCCGGGAGGGGTTTAGGAGCGGACTTAGCGCCCAGTACTTC.

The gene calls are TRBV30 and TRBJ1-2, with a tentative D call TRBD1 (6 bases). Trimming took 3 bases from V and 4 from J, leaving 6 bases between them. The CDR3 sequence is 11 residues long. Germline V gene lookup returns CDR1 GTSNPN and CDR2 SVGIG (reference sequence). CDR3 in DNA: TGTGCCTGGAGGGACAGCTATGGCTACACCTTC. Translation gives CAWRDSYGYTF.

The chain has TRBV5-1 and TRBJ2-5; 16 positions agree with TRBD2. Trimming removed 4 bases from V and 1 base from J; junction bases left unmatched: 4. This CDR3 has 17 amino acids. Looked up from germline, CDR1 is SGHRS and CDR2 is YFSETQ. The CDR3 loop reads CASSGGLAGGRQETQYF. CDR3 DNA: TGCGCCAGCAGCGGGGGACTAGCGGGGGGGCGCCAAGAGACCCAGTACTTC.